The present entry profiles one T cell receptor (beta chain) with its context. Its antigen remains unidentified. Within one base of it there is no much larger clone, and no base qualities were kept. The data belong to a study of cytomegalovirus exposure and HLA in healthy donors (dated by TCRdb to the late 2010s). With respect to the entire study: In an earlier analysis of fewer than 750 of the donors, less than 350 Gb of sequence data and roughly 100 million unique TCR beta sequences from 150 million to 200 million T cells were reported. About 310 gigabases of sequencing data and approximately 93 million unique TCR sequences were included in an early release covering about 700 HLA-typed donors. Of the roughly 400 genotyped donors, 65% to 90% were placed in the genetic ancestry cluster associated with self-reported Caucasian donors. The study was designed to test whether signatures of past pathogen exposure could be identified by cataloging public T cell receptors. The T cell repertoires of some 700 subjects were profiled by immunosequencing and related to cytomegalovirus serostatus. A separate validation cohort of roughly 130 different subjects was used in addition to the 666-subject first cohort. High-throughput TCR immunosequencing, statistical association of individual TCRs with disease status, and machine learning were combined to predict cytomegalovirus infection status. A later analysis re-analyzed previously published TCR beta repertoires from 666 donors and added high-resolution HLA genotyping to study TCR occurrence patterns. The later analysis used no new phenotypic data to find candidate immune exposures, relying instead on TCR beta sequences and their occurrence across donors. To decide whether each TCR beta V gene segment behaved as functional or pseudogenic, an earlier analysis of some 600 of the donors relied on high-throughput TCR beta sequencing. Donor age, sex, ethnicity and CMV serostatus were collected together with the repertoire data. A later genetic analysis took genome-wide SNP genotypes for about three fifths of the 666 donors and used that subset as a discovery cohort. Every repertoire in the discovery cohort had been generated on one and the same sequencing platform. HLA typing covered class I and class II loci at four-digit resolution. The number of donors typed differed by locus, with roughly 620-630 for A, B, C, DRB1 and DQB1, 522 for DQA1, 600 to 610 for DPA1, and approximately 470 for DPB1. Because of strong linkage in the cohort, roughly five DR-DQ haplotypes were treated as single units for association and clustering. Among 398 genotyped donors of the cohort, an average of about 240,000 unique TCR beta nucleotide sequences were sequenced per donor, around 20% of them non-productive.

The library was built by means of the immunoSEQ multiplex PCR assay. The multiplex PCR relied on a mix of 60 forward primers for TCR Vbeta segments and 13 reverse primers for TCR Jbeta segments. Amplification of the CDR3 region of rearranged TCR beta genes was performed with a multiplex PCR assay on genomic DNA. The amplified TCR beta libraries were sequenced on the Illumina HiSeq System as 87-base-pair reads. Processing in the source paper ran as follows. A later analysis tallied tens of millions of unique TCR beta chains across the 700 or so repertoires, and approximately 12 million of those chains were shared by two or more donors. Raw reads were error-corrected and collapsed into unique sequences by a nearest-neighbor algorithm in which closely related sequences were merged to remove PCR and sequencing errors. Alignment of CDR3 sequences to IMGT reference sequences was used to assign V, D and J gene segments. For a sequence to be retained, at least a six-nucleotide match to both a V gene segment and a J gene segment was required. Rearrangements were classified as productive when the CDR3 lacked stop codons and remained in frame with V and J, and all other rearrangements were classified as non-productive. Following IMGT convention, CDR3 was defined as the stretch from the second conserved V-encoded cysteine up to the conserved J-encoded phenylalanine. In an earlier analysis of roughly 610 of the donors, sequences lacking an unambiguous match to a single V gene segment were excluded. An earlier analysis of under 750 of the donors called V segments functional above 56.7% productive rearrangements and segregating when the between-donor standard deviation exceeded 5%. A statistical classification framework was built to diagnose cytomegalovirus status from the catalog of TCR beta chain sequences. V and J gene assignment, in a later analysis, came from comparing TCR nucleotide sequences with IMGT/GENE-DB human TR gene sequences. The TCRdist pipeline was used in a later analysis to assign CDR3 sequences and most-parsimonious VDJ recombination scenarios. A later analysis defined each TCR beta chain by its CDR3 amino acid sequence plus V-gene family, and excluded reads lacking a unique V-gene family. A later analysis removed nearly 600 highly shared, low-generation-probability nucleotide sequences to deal with suspected cross-contamination and a sequencing artifact. In a later analysis, a clonal expansion index for each public chain was calculated from normalized within-repertoire ranks of inferred template counts. Generation probabilities in a later analysis came from a VDJ recombination model fitted to out-of-frame rearrangements, and those results were checked against IGoR. In a later analysis, hypergeometric tests were used to score TCR-TCR, TCR-HLA and TCR-CMV co-occurrence, with a repertoire-size bias correction applied to TCR pairs. A later analysis estimated false discovery rates by permuting HLA or CMV assignments 20 times. In a later analysis, co-occurring TCRs were grouped using DBSCAN, and TCRdist sequence similarity was added for clustering within HLA-allele-positive subsets. Repertoires with fewer than 30,000 or more than 120,000 public chains were left out of co-occurrence clustering, as were a handful of repertoires with anomalous nucleotide sharing. TCRdb re-hosts the immuneACCESS table, in-frame sequences only. Its copies lack some clones; in the studies checked, an unresolved V gene accounts for under half of them, and the cause for the rest is not known. V and J calls and clone size are as listed in that table; D and trimming were resolved from the DNA. This sample gives some 220,000 clones in total; almost 85% of them show up just once. The top ten constitute approximately 0.62% of the sample.

Including the terminal cysteine and phenylalanine, the CDR3 comprises 15 residues. Kept here is only the CDR3 DNA, which spans 45 bases and is read in frame from base 1. CDR1 and CDR2, per the germline V gene, are MDHEN and SYDVKM. Trimming at the junction amounts to 5 bases on V and 3 bases on J, and the germline ends lie 14 bases apart. Results and caveats for the whole study, not just this receptor: The cohort was sequenced for TCR beta chains only, and without alpha or paired-chain data the features that could be detected were limited. A further reported finding was that TCR beta sequences accurately predicted the HLA-A and HLA-B alleles for most subjects in the first cohort. A cluster of highly shared sequence variants was judged likely to represent a technical artifact of the sequencing pipeline. Compared with the roughly 670-donor mean, donors in an Asian-associated ancestry cluster had fewer N-insertions in productive TCRs, according to a later genetic analysis. In a later analysis, HLA-associated TCR beta chains showed more clonal expansion and lower generation probabilities than non-associated chains that were equally common. In vitro tests confirmed that a few of the cytomegalovirus-associated TCR beta chains recognize cytomegalovirus antigens. The authors suggested that the approach could potentially be generalized to other disease states and immunological phenotypes. The study gave a list of about 150 TCR beta chains associated with cytomegalovirus. Most TCR sequences were seen in very few donors, while some public TCRs were found in many individuals. Seventeen rarely observed V segments, including chromosome 9 orphons, were excluded from the earlier analysis of just under 600 of the donors because counts were too low. V-gene and J-gene trimming of TCR beta chains was associated with a missense DCLRE1C variant in a later genetic analysis, and the association was replicated in an independent cohort. The 87-base-pair reads could not distinguish some IMGT-functional V segments, including TRBV6-2 and TRBV6-3, so those segments were excluded. When HLA alleles, especially DR and DQ, strongly co-occurred, TCR associations were difficult to assign to individual alleles. In a later analysis, about 17,000 TCR beta sequences were associated with specific HLA alleles at a false discovery rate of 0.05. For the cohort, immune exposure information was limited to CMV serostatus. Correlated functional status among segregating V segments might reflect linkage disequilibrium, but an unknown experimental factor could not be ruled out. In both the original and validation cohorts, the classifier was reported to diagnose cytomegalovirus status with high specificity and sensitivity. Sequencing depth was assumed to be roughly uniform across donors in the presence/absence analyses, though that assumption may not hold. In an earlier analysis of approximately 600 of the donors, most TCR beta V segments were observed in productive rearrangements about 90% or about 30% of the time, broadly matching IMGT annotations. According to a later analysis, TCR association rates differed among HLA loci, with DRB1 alleles showing the most associated TCRs and HLA-C alleles showing the fewest. Because some donors lacked HLA typing at each locus, the association tests relied only on the typed subset. In a later analysis, several top co-occurrence clusters were reported to appear linked to parvovirus B19, influenza, CMV and Epstein-Barr virus. In a later analysis, most CMV-associated TCR beta chains were found to appear HLA-restricted, with HLA associations seemingly driven largely by CMV exposure.

In total, roughly 670 healthy bone marrow donors made up the cohort. At the time of sampling, all cohort members were nominally healthy, though unrecorded immune exposures were likely present. The donor was CMV seronegative and belonged to the group of around 350 seronegative cohort members. A peripheral blood sample was collected from each donor, and TCR beta sequencing was performed on peripheral blood mononuclear cells. Genomic DNA extraction from the blood cell samples was performed with the Qiagen DNeasy Blood Extraction Kit. The chain is assembled from TRBV28 and TRBJ2-4, with no D gene named confidently. The sequenced material came from PBMCs. The sequence was obtained from a woman aged 35 to 49 in good health and CMV-seronegative. The DNA sequence is as follows: TGTGCCAGCAGTCCCCCGGGTGTAAGCAAAAACATTCAGTACTTC. It translates as CASSPPGVSKNIQYF.